These 19 T cell receptor beta chains came from one sample sequenced in a study of cytomegalovirus exposure and HLA in healthy donors. The PCR used 60 Vbeta and 13 Jbeta primers. TCRdb's table, derived via immunoSEQ multiplex PCR, lists solely in-frame clones and lacks some. The table counts roughly 74,000 clones; roughly 8% lies in the top ten. The sample taken for sequencing was PBMCs. The source is a female donor in good health and CMV-seropositive.

J is TRBJ2-7 and V is TRBV7-6; TRBD2 aligns across 10 bases. The CDR3 has 17 residues. V lost 5 bases to trimming and J lost 7 bases; unmatched junction nucleotides: 17. The V gene's germline CDR1 is SGHVS and CDR2 FNYEAQ. The CDR3 region is CASSPIFQAGGVSEQYF. The CDR3 coding sequence is TGTGCCAGCAGCCCGATCTTCCAAGCGGGAGGGGTTTCGGAGCAGTACTTC.

The CDR3 DNA follows: TGCAGCGTCAATGTAGCGGGGCAAAGGACAGATACGCAGTATTTT. As protein: CSVNVAGQRTDTQYF. The chain joins TRBV29-1 to TRBJ2-3; TRBD2 agrees at 8 bases. With 6 bases clipped from V and 3 bases from J, the junction kept 11 bases outside the gene matches. The CDR3 extends over 15 amino acids. Germline CDR1 and CDR2: SQVTM and ANQGSEA.

This chain links TRBV5-1 with TRBJ2-1; 9 bases align to TRBD2. The CDR3 has 16 residues. Looked up from germline, CDR1 is SGHRS and CDR2 is YFSETQ. The junction had 6 bases not matched to a gene; V was cut back by 0 bases and J by 5 bases. The CDR3 nucleotides are TGCGCCAGCAGCTTGGCCCCCGGGACTAGCAACAATGAGCAGTTCTTC. Protein: CASSLAPGTSNNEQFF.

The CDR3 region is CASSPLLGQGVNEKLFF. CDR3 coding DNA: TGTGCCAGCTCACCACTACTAGGACAGGGCGTGAATGAAAAACTGTTTTTT. The chain links TRBV18 to TRBJ1-4, with 8 bases identical to TRBD1. CDR1 is KGHSH and CDR2 is LQKENI in the germline V gene. Losses at the gene ends were 1 base for V and 5 bases for J; bases not matched to a gene: 9. The CDR3 runs to 17 residues.

The gene calls are TRBV6-5 and TRBJ1-1; D remains unclear. Trimming took 6 bases from V and 0 from J, leaving 8 bases between them. The germline CDR1 and CDR2 sequences are MNHEY and SVGAGI. The CDR3 runs 13 residues. Here the CDR3 reads CASRTQVNTEAFF. The DNA of the CDR3 is TGTGCCAGCAGAACCCAGGTGAACACTGAAGCTTTCTTT.

The genes are TRBV28 and TRBJ2-7; the D is unclear. Germline lookup yields CDR1 MDHEN and CDR2 SYDVKM. V was shortened by 4 bases and J by 10 bases, with 8 bases between the two germline ends. The CDR3 is made up of 10 amino acids. The CDR3 DNA is TGTGCCAGCAGTTCTATGACACAGTACTTC. Translated, it gives CASSSMTQYF.

The rearrangement links TRBV7-6 to TRBJ2-7; D remains unclear. CDR3 length equals 13 residues. Trimming stripped 3 bases from V and 4 bases from J, with 10 bases between. CDR1 is SGHVS and CDR2 is FNYEAQ in the germline V gene. The CDR3 bases are TGTGCCAGCAGCTTGAGTACGGTTTACGAGCAGTACTTC. It translates to CASSLSTVYEQYF.

This chain joins TRBV28 and TRBJ2-7; TRBD2 aligns across 12 bases. Germline loops: CDR1 MDHEN, CDR2 SYDVKM. The CDR3 contains 15 residues. V gave up 2 bases and J gave up 4 bases; unmatched junction bases: 3. As DNA, the CDR3 is TGTGCCAGCAGTTTACTAGCGGGGGGGAGGTACGAGCAGTACTTC. This gives the protein CASSLLAGGRYEQYF.

V and J are TRBV11-2 and TRBJ1-3, with D possibly matching TRBD1 (6 bases). V lost 7 bases and J lost 1, with 11 bases in between. This CDR3 has 14 residues. CDR1 is SGHAT, CDR2 FQNNGV, per germline. CDR3 loop: CASMPGVSGNTIYF. CDR3 DNA: TGTGCCAGCATGCCAGGGGTATCTGGAAACACCATATATTTT.

The rearrangement uses TRBV20-1 and TRBJ1-2; D remains ambiguous. From germline, CDR1 is DFQATT and CDR2 SNEGSKA (reference sequence). V lost 4 bases and J lost 4, with 7 bases in between. The length of the CDR3 is 11 residues. In nucleotides, the CDR3 is TGCAGTGCTATTGGGCTCTATGGCTACACCTTC. Its protein product is CSAIGLYGYTF.

The CDR3 region is CASSFLGPTEGYTF. CDR3 DNA sequence: TGTGCCAGCAGTTTCCTAGGCCCGACAGAAGGCTACACCTTC. The rearrangement uses TRBV27 and TRBJ1-2; D might be TRBD1 (5 bases). The CDR3 is made up of 14 amino acids. Trimming pared 3 bases from V and 8 bases from J, leaving 16 bases between. Germline CDR1 and CDR2: MNHEY and SMNVEV (reference sequence).

V gene TRBV7-2 combines with J gene TRBJ2-5; 11 bases agree with TRBD2. CDR1 and CDR2 (germline): SGHTA, FQGNSA. The CDR3 sequence is 15 residues long. V shed 3 bases, J shed 2 bases, and the junction held 2 bases outside the gene matches. The CDR3 reads CASSLRTSGQETQYF. In DNA, the CDR3 is TGTGCCAGCAGCTTGAGGACTAGCGGGCAAGAGACCCAGTACTTC.

The chain couples TRBV7-2 to TRBJ2-7; D is perhaps TRBD2 (6 bases). The CDR3 covers 14 residues. V gave up 1 base and J gave up 3 bases, with 10 bases separating them. Germline V gene sequence: CDR1 SGHTA, CDR2 FQGNSA. The CDR3 sequence: CASSLGGISYEQYF. CDR3 in DNA: TGTGCCAGCAGCTTAGGCGGGATCAGCTACGAGCAGTACTTC.

The gene calls are TRBV6-5 and TRBJ2-3; D may be TRBD1 (5 bases). The V end lost 0 bases, the J end lost 7 bases, and 8 bases lay between the germline ends. This CDR3 is built from 13 residues. Germline V CDR1 and CDR2: MNHEY, SVGAGI. The CDR3 loop is CASSYSRTNTQYF. The CDR3 DNA follows: TGTGCCAGCAGTTACTCGAGGACAAATACGCAGTATTTT.

The rearrangement uses TRBV18 and TRBJ2-7; D is possibly TRBD1 (5 bases). Germline CDR1 and CDR2: KGHSH and LQKENI. The CDR3 has 14 amino acids. Trimming removed 4 bases from V and 3 bases from J, with 13 bases in between. CDR3 amino acids: CASSLDAGHYEQYF. The CDR3 DNA is TGTGCCAGCTCACTGGATGCAGGGCACTACGAGCAGTACTTC.

The rearrangement joins TRBV2 to TRBJ1-3, with D possibly TRBD1 on 5 matching bases. Trimming removed 7 bases from V and 3 bases from J, with 16 bases in between. CDR3 length: 15 residues. The germline gives CDR1 SNHLY, CDR2 FYNNEI. The CDR3 protein is CASTPLTGDGNTIYF. CDR3 nucleotides: TGTGCCAGCACCCCGCTAACGGGGGATGGAAACACCATATATTTT.

The chain joins TRBV5-6 to TRBJ1-2; D is unclear. Germline V lookup: CDR1 SGHDT, CDR2 YYEEEE. This CDR3 has 12 amino acids. V lost 4 bases and J lost 8, with 12 bases in between. The CDR3: CASSPQRGGYTF. In DNA form, the CDR3 reads TGTGCCAGCAGCCCCCAGCGAGGGGGCTACACCTTC.

The chain couples TRBV5-4 to TRBJ1-1; D gene ambiguous. The CDR3 extends over 14 amino acids. V lost 4 bases and J lost 1, with 11 bases in between. Germline CDR1 is SGHNT and CDR2 is YYREEE (reference sequence). As DNA, the CDR3 is TGTGCCAGCAGCGGAGTTCCATCGAACACTGAAGCTTTCTTT. It specifies CASSGVPSNTEAFF. Full variable domain (rest looked up from reference TRBV5-4 and TRBJ1-1): ETGVTQSPTHLIKTRGQQVTLRCSSQSGHNTVSWYQQALGQGPQFIFQYYREEENGRGNFPPRFSGLQFPNYSSELNVNALELDDSALYLCASSGVPSNTEAFFGQGTRLTVV.

The chain links TRBV7-9 to TRBJ1-1; weak D call: TRBD1 (5 bases). The V gene's germline CDR1 is SEHNR and CDR2 FQNEAQ (reference sequence). This CDR3 is 12 amino acids long. V lost 8 bases and J lost 1, with 8 bases in between. The CDR3 DNA follows: TGTGCCAGCGGGGGGACGAACACTGAAGCTTTCTTT. This codes for CASGGTNTEAFF. The whole variable domain, filled in from reference TRBV7-9 and TRBJ1-1, reads DTGVSQNPRHKITKRGQNVTFRCDPISEHNRLYWYRQTLGQGPEFLTYFQNEAQLEKSRLLSDRFSAERPKGSFSTLEIQRTEQGDSAMYLCASGGTNTEAFFGQGTRLTVV.